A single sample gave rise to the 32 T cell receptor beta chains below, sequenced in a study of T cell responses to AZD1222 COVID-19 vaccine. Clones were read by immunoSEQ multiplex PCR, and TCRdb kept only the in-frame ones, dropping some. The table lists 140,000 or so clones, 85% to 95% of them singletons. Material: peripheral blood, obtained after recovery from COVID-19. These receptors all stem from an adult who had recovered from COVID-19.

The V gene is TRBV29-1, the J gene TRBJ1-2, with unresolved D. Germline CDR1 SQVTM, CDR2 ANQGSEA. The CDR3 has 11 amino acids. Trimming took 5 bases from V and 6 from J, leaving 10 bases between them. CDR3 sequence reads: CSVPTGDGYTF. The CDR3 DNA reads TGCAGCGTTCCTACCGGAGATGGCTACACCTTC.

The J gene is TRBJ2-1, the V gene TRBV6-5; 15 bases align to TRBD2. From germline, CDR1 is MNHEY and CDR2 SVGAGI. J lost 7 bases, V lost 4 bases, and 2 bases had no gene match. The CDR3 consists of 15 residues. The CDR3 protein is CASSWTSGRDNEQFF. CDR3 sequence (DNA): TGTGCCAGCAGTTGGACTAGCGGGAGGGATAATGAGCAGTTCTTC.

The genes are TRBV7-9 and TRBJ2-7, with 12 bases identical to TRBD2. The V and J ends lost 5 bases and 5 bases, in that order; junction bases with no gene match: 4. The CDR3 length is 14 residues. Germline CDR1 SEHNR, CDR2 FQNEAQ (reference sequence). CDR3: CASSPRLAGDEQYF. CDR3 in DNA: TGTGCCAGCAGCCCTAGACTAGCGGGAGACGAGCAGTACTTC.

CDR3 region: CASSVTGGSQPQHF. The CDR3 DNA reads as TGTGCCAGTAGTGTAACAGGGGGCAGTCAGCCCCAGCATTTT. J is TRBJ1-5 and V is TRBV19, with 9 bases identical to TRBD1. This CDR3 contains 14 residues. V lost 5 bases and J lost 6; bases outside the gene matches: 5. Germline V CDR1 and CDR2: LNHDA, SQIVND (reference sequence).

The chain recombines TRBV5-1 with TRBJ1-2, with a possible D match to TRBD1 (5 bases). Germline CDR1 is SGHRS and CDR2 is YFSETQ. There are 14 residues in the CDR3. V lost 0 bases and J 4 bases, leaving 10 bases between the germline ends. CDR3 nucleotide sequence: TGCGCCAGCAGCTTGGAATCGGGGGGCTATGGCTACACCTTC. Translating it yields CASSLESGGYGYTF.

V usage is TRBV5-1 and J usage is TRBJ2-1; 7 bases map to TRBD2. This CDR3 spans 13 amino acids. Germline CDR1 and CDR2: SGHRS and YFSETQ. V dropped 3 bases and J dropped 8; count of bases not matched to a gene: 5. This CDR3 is CASSSTSIHEQFF. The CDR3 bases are TGCGCCAGCAGCTCGACTAGCATCCATGAGCAGTTCTTC.

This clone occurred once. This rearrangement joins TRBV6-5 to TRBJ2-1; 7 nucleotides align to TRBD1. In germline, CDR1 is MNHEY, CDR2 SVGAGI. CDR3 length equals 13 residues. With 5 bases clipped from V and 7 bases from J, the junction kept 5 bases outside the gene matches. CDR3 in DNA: TGTGCCAGCAGTCCCGGGACAGTTAATGAGCAGTTCTTC. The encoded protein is CASSPGTVNEQFF.

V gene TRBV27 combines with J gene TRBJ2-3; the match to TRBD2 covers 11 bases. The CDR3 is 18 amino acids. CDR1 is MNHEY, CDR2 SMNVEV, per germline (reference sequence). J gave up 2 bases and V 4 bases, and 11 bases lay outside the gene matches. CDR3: CASSSQGETSGVTDTQYF. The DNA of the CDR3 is TGTGCCAGCAGTTCACAGGGGGAGACTAGCGGGGTCACAGATACGCAGTATTTT.

CDR3 nucleotide sequence: TGTGCCAGCAGCGTAGCGGCGGGAGGCAGCACAGATACGCAGTATTTT. It is translated as CASSVAAGGSTDTQYF. The gene calls are TRBV9 and TRBJ2-3; 8 nucleotides match TRBD2. In germline, CDR1 is SGDLS, CDR2 YYNGEE. V lost 0 bases and J lost 0; bases outside the gene matches: 3. The CDR3 has 16 amino acids.

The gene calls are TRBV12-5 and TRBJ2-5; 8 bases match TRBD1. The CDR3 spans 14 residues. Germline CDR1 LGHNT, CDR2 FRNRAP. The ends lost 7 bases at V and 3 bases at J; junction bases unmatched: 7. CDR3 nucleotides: TGTGCTAGTGCCAGGACAGGGTGGGAAGAGACCCAGTACTTC. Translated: CASARTGWEETQYF.

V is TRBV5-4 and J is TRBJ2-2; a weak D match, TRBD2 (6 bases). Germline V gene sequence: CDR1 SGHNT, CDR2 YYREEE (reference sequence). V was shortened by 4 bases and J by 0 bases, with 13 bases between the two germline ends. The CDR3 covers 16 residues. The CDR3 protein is CASSLRGPANTGELFF. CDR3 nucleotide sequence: TGTGCCAGCAGCCTGCGGGGACCGGCGAACACCGGGGAGCTGTTTTTT.

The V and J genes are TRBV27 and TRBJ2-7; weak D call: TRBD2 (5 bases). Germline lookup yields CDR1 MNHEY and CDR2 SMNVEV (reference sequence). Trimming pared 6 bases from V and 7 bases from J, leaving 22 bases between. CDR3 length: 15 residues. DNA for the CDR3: TGTGCCAGCAGCCCCTCACAAGAGGGTCCGGGGGAGCAGTACTTC. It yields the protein CASSPSQEGPGEQYF.

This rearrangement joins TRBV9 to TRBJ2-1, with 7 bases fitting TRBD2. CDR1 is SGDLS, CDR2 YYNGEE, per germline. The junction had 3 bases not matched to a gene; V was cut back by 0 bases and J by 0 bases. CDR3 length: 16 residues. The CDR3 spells CASSVGWTSSYNEQFF. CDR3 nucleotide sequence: TGTGCCAGCAGCGTAGGGTGGACTAGCTCCTACAATGAGCAGTTCTTC.

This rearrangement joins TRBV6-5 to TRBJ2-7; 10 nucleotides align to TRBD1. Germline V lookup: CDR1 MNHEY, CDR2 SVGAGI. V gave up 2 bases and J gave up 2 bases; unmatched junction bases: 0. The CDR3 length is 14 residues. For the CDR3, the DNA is TGTGCCAGCAGTTACGGGACAGGGGCCTACGAGCAGTACTTC. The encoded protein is CASSYGTGAYEQYF.

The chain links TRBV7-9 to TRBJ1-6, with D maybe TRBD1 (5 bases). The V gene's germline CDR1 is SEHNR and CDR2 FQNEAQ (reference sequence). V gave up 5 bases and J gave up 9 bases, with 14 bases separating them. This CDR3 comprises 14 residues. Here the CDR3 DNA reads TGTGCCAGCAGCCGGGACTCCGTAGCTTCACCCCTCCACTTT. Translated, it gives CASSRDSVASPLHF. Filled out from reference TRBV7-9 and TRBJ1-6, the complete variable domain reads DTGVSQNPRHKITKRGQNVTFRCDPISEHNRLYWYRQTLGQGPEFLTYFQNEAQLEKSRLLSDRFSAERPKGSFSTLEIQRTEQGDSAMYLCASSRDSVASPLHFGNGTRLTVT.

Written as DNA, the CDR3 is TGTGCCAGCAGCTTAGCGGGAGAGGCTGGGGAGCAGTACTTC. It codes for CASSLAGEAGEQYF. This chain links TRBV7-8 with TRBJ2-7; TRBD2 might be the D (5 bases). Per the germline V gene, CDR1 is SGHVS and CDR2 is FQNEAQ. V gave up 0 bases and J gave up 7 bases, with 13 bases separating them. This CDR3 spans 14 amino acids.

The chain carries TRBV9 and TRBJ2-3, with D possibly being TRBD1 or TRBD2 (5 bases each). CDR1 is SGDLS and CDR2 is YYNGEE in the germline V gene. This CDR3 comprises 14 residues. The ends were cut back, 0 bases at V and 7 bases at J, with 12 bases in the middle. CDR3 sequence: CASSVGGRENTQYF. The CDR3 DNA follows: TGTGCCAGCAGCGTAGGAGGCAGGGAGAATACGCAGTATTTT.

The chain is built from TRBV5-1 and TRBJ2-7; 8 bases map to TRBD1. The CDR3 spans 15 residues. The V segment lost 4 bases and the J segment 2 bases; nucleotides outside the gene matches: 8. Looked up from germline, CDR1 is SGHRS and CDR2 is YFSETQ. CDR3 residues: CASSTGQGGPYEQYF. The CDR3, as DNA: TGCGCCAGCAGCACCGGACAGGGAGGCCCCTACGAGCAGTACTTC.

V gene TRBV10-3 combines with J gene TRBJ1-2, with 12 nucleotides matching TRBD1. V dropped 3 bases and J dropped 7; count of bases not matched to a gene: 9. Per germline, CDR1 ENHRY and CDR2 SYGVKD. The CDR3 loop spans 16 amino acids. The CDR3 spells CAISEGGTGGWGGYTF. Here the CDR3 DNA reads TGTGCCATCAGTGAAGGCGGGACAGGGGGCTGGGGTGGCTACACCTTC.

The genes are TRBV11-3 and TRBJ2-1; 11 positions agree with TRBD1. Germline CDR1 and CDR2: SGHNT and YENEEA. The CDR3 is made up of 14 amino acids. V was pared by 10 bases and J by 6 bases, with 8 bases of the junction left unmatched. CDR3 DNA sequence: TGTGCCACCAAGGACAGGGGGCTTCCCAATGAGCAGTTCTTC. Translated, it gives CATKDRGLPNEQFF.

The CDR3 region is CASSDPGGLSHLSSYNSPLHF. DNA of the CDR3: TGTGCCAGCAGTGACCCAGGGGGCTTATCCCATCTCAGCTCCTATAATTCACCCCTCCACTTT. The rearrangement uses TRBV2 and TRBJ1-6; 8 positions agree with TRBD1. This CDR3 region has 21 residues. The junction had 16 bases not matched to a gene; V was cut back by 3 bases and J by 0 bases. In germline, CDR1 is SNHLY, CDR2 FYNNEI.

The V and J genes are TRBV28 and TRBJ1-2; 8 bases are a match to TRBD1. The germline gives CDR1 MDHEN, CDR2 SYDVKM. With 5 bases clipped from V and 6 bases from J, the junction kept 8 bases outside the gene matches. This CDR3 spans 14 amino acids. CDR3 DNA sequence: TGTGCCAGCAGTCTCCGGACAGGGTGGAATGGCTACACCTTC. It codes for CASSLRTGWNGYTF.

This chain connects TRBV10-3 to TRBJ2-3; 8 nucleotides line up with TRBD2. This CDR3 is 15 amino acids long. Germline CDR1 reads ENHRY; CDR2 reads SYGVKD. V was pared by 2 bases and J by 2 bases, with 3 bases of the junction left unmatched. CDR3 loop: CAISEGAGDTDTQYF. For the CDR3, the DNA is TGTGCCATCAGTGAGGGAGCGGGAGACACAGATACGCAGTATTTT.

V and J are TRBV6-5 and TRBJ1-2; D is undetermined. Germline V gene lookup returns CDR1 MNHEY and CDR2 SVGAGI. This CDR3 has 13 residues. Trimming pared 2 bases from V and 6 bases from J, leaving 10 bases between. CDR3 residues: CASSYTADDGYTF. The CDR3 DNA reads TGTGCCAGCAGTTACACAGCCGACGATGGCTACACCTTC.

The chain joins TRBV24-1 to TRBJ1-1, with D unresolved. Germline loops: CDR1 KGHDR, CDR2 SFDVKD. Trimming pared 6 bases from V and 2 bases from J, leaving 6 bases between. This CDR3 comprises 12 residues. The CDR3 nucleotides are TGTGCCACCAGTCAAGATAACACTGAAGCTTTCTTT. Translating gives CATSQDNTEAFF.

DNA for the CDR3: TGTGCCAGCAGCTCAGACAGGGGAAACTATGGCTACACCTTC. As protein: CASSSDRGNYGYTF. The V call is TRBV11-2, the J call TRBJ1-2, with TRBD1 matching over 8 bases. In germline, CDR1 is SGHAT, CDR2 FQNNGV. The CDR3 extends over 14 amino acids. Trimming took 4 bases from V and 2 from J; bases not matched to a gene: 3.

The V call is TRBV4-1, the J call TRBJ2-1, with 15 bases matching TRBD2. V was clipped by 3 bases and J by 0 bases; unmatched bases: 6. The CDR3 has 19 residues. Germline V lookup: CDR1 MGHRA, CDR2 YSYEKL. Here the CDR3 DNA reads TGCGCCAGCAGCCATCGGACTAGCGGGAGGGCCGGCTCCTACAATGAGCAGTTCTTC. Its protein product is CASSHRTSGRAGSYNEQFF.

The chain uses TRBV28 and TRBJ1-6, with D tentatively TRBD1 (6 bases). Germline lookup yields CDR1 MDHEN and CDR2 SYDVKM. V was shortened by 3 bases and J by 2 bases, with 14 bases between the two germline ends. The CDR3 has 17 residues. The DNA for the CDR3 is TGTGCCAGCAGTTTTTTCGCCCGGACAGCCTATAATTCACCCCTCCACTTT. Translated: CASSFFARTAYNSPLHF.

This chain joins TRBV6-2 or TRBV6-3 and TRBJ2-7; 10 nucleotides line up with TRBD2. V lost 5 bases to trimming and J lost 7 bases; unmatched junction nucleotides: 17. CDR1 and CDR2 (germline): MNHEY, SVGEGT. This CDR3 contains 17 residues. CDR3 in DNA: TGTGCCAGCAGTCCAATGCTTCTAGCGGGAGTTTCGGAGGAGCAGTACTTC. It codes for CASSPMLLAGVSEEQYF.

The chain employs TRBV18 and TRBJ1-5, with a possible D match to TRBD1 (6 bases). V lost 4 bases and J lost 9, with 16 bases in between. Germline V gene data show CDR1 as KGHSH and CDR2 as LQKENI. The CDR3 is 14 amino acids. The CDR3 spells CASSRGQGWGPQHF. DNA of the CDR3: TGTGCCAGCTCACGAGGGCAGGGGTGGGGGCCCCAGCATTTT. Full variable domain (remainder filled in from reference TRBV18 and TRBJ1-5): NAGVMQNPRHLVRRRGQEARLRCSPMKGHSHVYWYRQLPEEGLKFMVYLQKENIIDESGMPKERFSAEFPKEGPSILRIQQVVRGDSAAYFCASSRGQGWGPQHFGDGTRLSIL.

The DNA for the CDR3 is TGCAGCGCTTGGGGGCCCGGTGGACAGAAGGGCTACACCTTC. Amino acids: CSAWGPGGQKGYTF. The rearrangement uses TRBV29-1 and TRBJ1-2, with a possible D match to TRBD1 (6 bases). Germline values: CDR1 SQVTM, CDR2 ANQGSEA. The CDR3 spans 14 residues. V lost 7 bases and J 8 bases, leaving 23 bases between the germline ends.

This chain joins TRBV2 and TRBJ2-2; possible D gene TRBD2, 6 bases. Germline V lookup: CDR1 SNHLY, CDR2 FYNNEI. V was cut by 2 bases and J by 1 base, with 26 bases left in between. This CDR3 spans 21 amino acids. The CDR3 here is CASSERGKSIYQMGNTGELFF. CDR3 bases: TGTGCCAGCAGTGAACGGGGGAAATCCATTTACCAGATGGGGAACACCGGGGAGCTGTTTTTT.